The clone carrying this T cell receptor beta chain was observed once. One end of the junction fails to match germline, which may point to a read error. Here immunoSEQ multiplex PCR was the method, and the copy in TCRdb shows in-frame clones only, minus some. The repertoire holds approximately 150,000 clones, around 81% seen once, with 6.2% in the top ten. This sample stems from a study of blood T cell repertoires in COVID-19. Whole-study context: PBMCs, B-cell-depleted T cells, or T cells were the source of the cDNA or gDNA that made up the material.

The CDR3 runs 13 residues. The germline gives CDR1 MNHEY, CDR2 SVGEGT. The J gene is TRBJ1-2, the V gene TRBV6-2 or TRBV6-3, with TRBD1 identical over 12 bases. The receptor comes from a middle-aged woman who had recovered from COVID-19. What was sequenced was PBMCs or T cells enriched from blood (not recorded which). This CDR3 is CASSYGDRGRKPF. CDR3 nucleotides: TGTGCCAGCAGTTACGGGGACAGGGGGCGAAAACCCTTC.